These T cell receptor beta chains were read from a single sample in a study of shared clonotypes between healthy human individuals. Assay used: immunoSEQ multiplex PCR; TCRdb lists only in-frame clones, some missing. The sample consists of some 2 million clones, about 94% of them appearing once. The sequenced material came from naive CD8+ T cells sorted from blood. The receptors here all came from a man between 18 and 29 years old in good health. CDR3s include the opening cysteine and the closing phenylalanine or tryptophan. D genes are given only for firm matches. The size field is filled for only some rows; it gives once, few, many or a size class.

cdr3_nt: TGTGCCAGCTCCCCTATAGCGGGGCTTAGCACAGATACGCAGTATTTT
cdr3_aa: CASSPIAGLSTDTQYF
clone_size: -
j_call: TRBJ2-3
d_call: TRBD2
v_call: TRBV27

cdr3_nt: TGTGCCTGGACCGGCTCCTACAATGAGCAGTTCTTC
cdr3_aa: CAWTGSYNEQFF
clone_size: -
j_call: TRBJ2-1
d_call: -
v_call: TRBV30

cdr3_nt: TGTGCCAGCAGCTTAGGGGGACCTTTCTATGGCTACACCTTC
cdr3_aa: CASSLGGPFYGYTF
clone_size: -
j_call: TRBJ1-2
d_call: -
v_call: TRBV11-2

cdr3_nt: TGTGCCAGCAGCGATCTGGGACAGGCCTACGAGCAGTACTTC
cdr3_aa: CASSDLGQAYEQYF
clone_size: -
j_call: TRBJ2-7
d_call: TRBD1
v_call: TRBV7-9

cdr3_nt: TGTGCCAGCAGTTTAACAACCACAGATACGCAGTATTTT
cdr3_aa: CASSLTTTDTQYF
clone_size: -
j_call: TRBJ2-3
d_call: -
v_call: TRBV28

cdr3_nt: TGTGCCAGCAGTAACGGGAGGGATGCCCGAGTCGAGCAGTTCTTC
cdr3_aa: CASSNGRDARVEQFF
clone_size: -
j_call: TRBJ2-1
d_call: TRBD2
v_call: TRBV2

cdr3_nt: TGTGCCAGCAGTTTACTCCAGACTAGCAATCAGCCCCAGCATTTT
cdr3_aa: CASSLLQTSNQPQHF
clone_size: -
j_call: TRBJ1-5
d_call: -
v_call: TRBV28

cdr3_nt: TGTGCCAGTAGCATCGACCCCGATGTTGAAGCTTTCTTT
cdr3_aa: CASSIDPDVEAFF
clone_size: -
j_call: TRBJ1-1
d_call: -
v_call: TRBV19

cdr3_nt: TGTGCCAGCAGTCCAGACAGGGAGGGATCCTACGAGCAGTACTTC
cdr3_aa: CASSPDREGSYEQYF
clone_size: -
j_call: TRBJ2-7
d_call: -
v_call: TRBV6-1

cdr3_nt: TGTGCCAGCCTCCAGGGGGCGGGGTACGAGCAGTACTTC
cdr3_aa: CASLQGAGYEQYF
clone_size: -
j_call: TRBJ2-7
d_call: TRBD1
v_call: TRBV2

cdr3_nt: TGTGCCAGCAGCTTGACAGGGCCCAATCAGCCCCAGCATTTT
cdr3_aa: CASSLTGPNQPQHF
clone_size: -
j_call: TRBJ1-5
d_call: -
v_call: TRBV5-6

cdr3_nt: TGTGCCAGCAGCGAGGGGTTACCGGGAGGCCTATACGAGCAGTACTTC
cdr3_aa: CASSEGLPGGLYEQYF
clone_size: -
j_call: TRBJ2-7
d_call: TRBD2
v_call: TRBV2

cdr3_nt: TGTGCCAGCAGTTTGTCTGGACAGGCGAGCTCCTATAATTCACCCCTCCACTTT
cdr3_aa: CASSLSGQASSYNSPLHF
clone_size: -
j_call: TRBJ1-6
d_call: TRBD1
v_call: TRBV28

cdr3_nt: TGCGCCAGCAGCCTAAGACAGAACTATGGCTACACCTTC
cdr3_aa: CASSLRQNYGYTF
clone_size: -
j_call: TRBJ1-2
d_call: -
v_call: TRBV10-1

cdr3_nt: TGTGCCAGCAGTGAATCCCAGTCTAACCAAGAGACCCAGTACTTC
cdr3_aa: CASSESQSNQETQYF
clone_size: -
j_call: TRBJ2-5
d_call: -
v_call: TRBV25-1

cdr3_nt: TGTGCCAGCAGTGAGACAGGGGGCACTGAAGCTTTCTTT
cdr3_aa: CASSETGGTEAFF
clone_size: -
j_call: TRBJ1-1
d_call: TRBD1
v_call: TRBV2

cdr3_nt: TGTGCCAGTAGTATGGGGACGGGGGGCTACGAGCAGTACTTC
cdr3_aa: CASSMGTGGYEQYF
clone_size: -
j_call: TRBJ2-7
d_call: TRBD2
v_call: TRBV19

cdr3_nt: TGCAGCGTCTTTCTGAGGGACAGGGGGCGCTTGGGCGAGCAGTACTTC
cdr3_aa: CSVFLRDRGRLGEQYF
clone_size: -
j_call: TRBJ2-7
d_call: TRBD1
v_call: TRBV29-1

cdr3_nt: TGTGCCAGCAGCGTAGGAGGGGGACTCGCCGATTTTGGCTACACCTTC
cdr3_aa: CASSVGGGLADFGYTF
clone_size: -
j_call: TRBJ1-2
d_call: -
v_call: TRBV9

cdr3_nt: TGCGCCAGCCGAGAGAACACTGAAGCTTTCTTT
cdr3_aa: CASRENTEAFF
clone_size: -
j_call: TRBJ1-1
d_call: -
v_call: TRBV4-1

cdr3_nt: TGTGCCAGCAGTTTGCCTGAAGGACAGGGCAATGAGCAGTTCTTC
cdr3_aa: CASSLPEGQGNEQFF
clone_size: -
j_call: TRBJ2-1
d_call: TRBD1
v_call: TRBV6-5

cdr3_nt: TGTGCCACCAGCAAATCACAGGGGAACGAGCAGTACTTC
cdr3_aa: CATSKSQGNEQYF
clone_size: -
j_call: TRBJ2-7
d_call: TRBD1
v_call: TRBV15

cdr3_nt: TGCGCCAGCAGCTTGGAGTGGGGACAGGCAACCTACGAGCAGTACTTC
cdr3_aa: CASSLEWGQATYEQYF
clone_size: -
j_call: TRBJ2-7
d_call: TRBD1
v_call: TRBV5-1

cdr3_nt: TGTGCCAGCAGTTACGCGAATTACGAGCAGTACTTC
cdr3_aa: CASSYANYEQYF
clone_size: -
j_call: TRBJ2-7
d_call: -
v_call: TRBV6-6

cdr3_nt: TGTGCCAGCAGCTCACCGGGACCCACCACAGATACGCAGTATTTT
cdr3_aa: CASSSPGPTTDTQYF
clone_size: -
j_call: TRBJ2-3
d_call: -
v_call: TRBV7-9

cdr3_nt: TGTGCCAGCAACAAACAGGGGGGTAATTCACCCCTCCACTTT
cdr3_aa: CASNKQGGNSPLHF
clone_size: once
j_call: TRBJ1-6
d_call: TRBD1
v_call: TRBV27

cdr3_nt: TGTGCCAGCAGCTTAGCATCTTCTGGGGCCAACGTCCTGACTTTC
cdr3_aa: CASSLASSGANVLTF
clone_size: -
j_call: TRBJ2-6
d_call: -
v_call: TRBV7-9

cdr3_nt: TGTGCCAGCAGTGGAGCCGGGACAGGCGGTGAAAAACTGTTTTTT
cdr3_aa: CASSGAGTGGEKLFF
clone_size: -
j_call: TRBJ1-4
d_call: TRBD1
v_call: TRBV6-1

cdr3_nt: TGCGCCAGCAGCTGGCGAGTGAGAGACGAGCAGTACTTC
cdr3_aa: CASSWRVRDEQYF
clone_size: once
j_call: TRBJ2-7
d_call: -
v_call: TRBV5-1

cdr3_nt: TGTGCCAGCAGCAAGACGGGTACTAACTATGGCTACACCTTC
cdr3_aa: CASSKTGTNYGYTF
clone_size: -
j_call: TRBJ1-2
d_call: -
v_call: TRBV21-1

cdr3_nt: TGTGCCAGCAGCCAAGAAGGAGGGGCCCAAAATGAAAAACTGTTTTTT
cdr3_aa: CASSQEGGAQNEKLFF
clone_size: -
j_call: TRBJ1-4
d_call: -
v_call: TRBV4-2

cdr3_nt: TGTGCCAGCAGGGGGGACAGGGAATTGGCAGATACGCAGTATTTT
cdr3_aa: CASRGDRELADTQYF
clone_size: -
j_call: TRBJ2-3
d_call: TRBD1
v_call: TRBV28

cdr3_nt: TGCGCCAGCAGTCCGCAGTATTTT
cdr3_aa: CASSPQYF
clone_size: -
j_call: TRBJ2-3
d_call: -
v_call: TRBV4-3

cdr3_nt: TGCGCCAGCAGCTGGACAGGGGGGACCGGGGAGCTGTTTTTT
cdr3_aa: CASSWTGGTGELFF
clone_size: -
j_call: TRBJ2-2
d_call: TRBD1
v_call: TRBV10-1

cdr3_nt: TGTGCCAGCAGCTTTGGACAGGTCACAGATACGCAGTATTTT
cdr3_aa: CASSFGQVTDTQYF
clone_size: -
j_call: TRBJ2-3
d_call: TRBD1
v_call: TRBV5-6

cdr3_nt: TGTGCCAGCAGCCAAGAGGGACTCTTACGGGGCTATGGCTACACCTTC
cdr3_aa: CASSQEGLLRGYGYTF
clone_size: once
j_call: TRBJ1-2
d_call: -
v_call: TRBV14

cdr3_nt: TGTGCCAACCCGCCGGGGGAGGCCACAGATACGCAGTATTTT
cdr3_aa: CANPPGEATDTQYF
clone_size: -
j_call: TRBJ2-3
d_call: -
v_call: TRBV5-8

cdr3_nt: TGTGCCAGCAGCTTTGTGGGAAACCCGTATACGGAGACCCAGTACTTC
cdr3_aa: CASSFVGNPYTETQYF
clone_size: once
j_call: TRBJ2-5
d_call: -
v_call: TRBV7-2

cdr3_nt: TGTGCCAGCAGCTTCAGTGGTCCCACCTACGAGCAGTACTTC
cdr3_aa: CASSFSGPTYEQYF
clone_size: -
j_call: TRBJ2-7
d_call: -
v_call: TRBV5-8

cdr3_nt: TGTGCCAGCAGTGAAGAGATACTAGAGACCCAGTACTTC
cdr3_aa: CASSEEILETQYF
clone_size: -
j_call: TRBJ2-5
d_call: -
v_call: TRBV2

cdr3_nt: TGCGCCAGCACTCAAGAGGGGCTCACAGATACGCAGTATTTT
cdr3_aa: CASTQEGLTDTQYF
clone_size: -
j_call: TRBJ2-3
d_call: -
v_call: TRBV4-1

cdr3_nt: TGTGCCCATCAACCCGGCTCGAACACTGAAGCTTTCTTT
cdr3_aa: CAHQPGSNTEAFF
clone_size: once
j_call: TRBJ1-1
d_call: -
v_call: TRBV10-3

cdr3_nt: TGTGCCATCCTAGGGAGGGGGTTAGGGTACACTGAAGCTTTCTTT
cdr3_aa: CAILGRGLGYTEAFF
clone_size: -
j_call: TRBJ1-1
d_call: -
v_call: TRBV2

cdr3_nt: TGTGCCAGCAGTTATAGTGCGGCCCAAATCTCACCCCTCCACTTT
cdr3_aa: CASSYSAAQISPLHF
clone_size: -
j_call: TRBJ1-6
d_call: -
v_call: TRBV27

cdr3_nt: TGTGCCAGCACATCGGGGTTTGGTCAGCCCCAGCATTTT
cdr3_aa: CASTSGFGQPQHF
clone_size: -
j_call: TRBJ1-5
d_call: -
v_call: TRBV28

cdr3_nt: TGCGCCAGCAGCTTGGCTTCTACGGGTTGGGACACCGGGGAGCTGTTTTTT
cdr3_aa: CASSLASTGWDTGELFF
clone_size: -
j_call: TRBJ2-2
d_call: -
v_call: TRBV5-1

cdr3_nt: TGTGCCAGCAGCCCCCGACAGGGGGCGAACACTGAAGCTTTCTTT
cdr3_aa: CASSPRQGANTEAFF
clone_size: -
j_call: TRBJ1-1
d_call: TRBD1
v_call: TRBV9

cdr3_nt: TGTGCCAGCAGCGTTGGGGATGAGGTTGGCTACACCTTC
cdr3_aa: CASSVGDEVGYTF
clone_size: -
j_call: TRBJ1-2
d_call: -
v_call: TRBV9

cdr3_nt: TGTGCCAGCAGTTTCGCCGGGACAGGGAATGAAAAACTGTTTTTT
cdr3_aa: CASSFAGTGNEKLFF
clone_size: -
j_call: TRBJ1-4
d_call: TRBD1
v_call: TRBV6-5

cdr3_nt: TGTGCCAGCAGTTTCTGGACAGGGGCGGGCGGGGAGCTGTTTTTT
cdr3_aa: CASSFWTGAGGELFF
clone_size: -
j_call: TRBJ2-2
d_call: TRBD1
v_call: TRBV28

cdr3_nt: TGTGCCATCAGTGATGCAGATAACACTGAAGCTTTCTTT
cdr3_aa: CAISDADNTEAFF
clone_size: -
j_call: TRBJ1-1
d_call: -
v_call: TRBV10-3